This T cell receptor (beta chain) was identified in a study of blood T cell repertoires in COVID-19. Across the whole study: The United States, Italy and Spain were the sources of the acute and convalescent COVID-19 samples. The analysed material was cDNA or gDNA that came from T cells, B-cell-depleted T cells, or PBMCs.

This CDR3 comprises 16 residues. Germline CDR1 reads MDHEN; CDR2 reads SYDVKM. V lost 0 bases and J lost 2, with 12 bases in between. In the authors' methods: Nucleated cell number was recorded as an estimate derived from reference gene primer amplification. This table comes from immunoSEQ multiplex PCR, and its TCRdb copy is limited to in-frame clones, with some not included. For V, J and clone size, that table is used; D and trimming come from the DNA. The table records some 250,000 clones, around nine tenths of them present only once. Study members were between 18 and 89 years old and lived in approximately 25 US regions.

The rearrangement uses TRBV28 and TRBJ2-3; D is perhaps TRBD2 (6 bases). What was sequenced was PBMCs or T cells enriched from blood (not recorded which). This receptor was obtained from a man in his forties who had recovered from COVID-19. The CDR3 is CASSLWSAGSTDTQYF. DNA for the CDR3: TGTGCCAGCAGTTTATGGTCGGCGGGGTCCACAGATACGCAGTATTTT.